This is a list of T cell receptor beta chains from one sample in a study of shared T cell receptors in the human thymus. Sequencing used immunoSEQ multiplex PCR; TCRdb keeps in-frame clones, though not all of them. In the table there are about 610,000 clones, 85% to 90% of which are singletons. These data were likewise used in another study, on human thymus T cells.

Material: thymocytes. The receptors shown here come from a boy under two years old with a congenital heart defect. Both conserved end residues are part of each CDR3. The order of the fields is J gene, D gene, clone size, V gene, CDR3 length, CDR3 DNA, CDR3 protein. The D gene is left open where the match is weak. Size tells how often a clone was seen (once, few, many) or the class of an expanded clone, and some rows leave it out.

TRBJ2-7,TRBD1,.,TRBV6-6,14,TGTGCCAGTTCTCCCGGGACAGTTCCCTACGAGCAGTACTTC,CASSPGTVPYEQYF
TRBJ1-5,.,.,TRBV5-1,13,TGCGCCACCCTGGCTGAGGGCAATCAGCCCCAGCATTTT,CATLAEGNQPQHF
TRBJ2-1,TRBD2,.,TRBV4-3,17,TGCGCCAGCAGCGCACCGGGACTAGCGGGAGACTACAATGAGCAGTTCTTC,CASSAPGLAGDYNEQFF
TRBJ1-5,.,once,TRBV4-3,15,TGCGCCAGCAGCCAAGATTGGGGGGGCAATCAGCCCCAGCATTTT,CASSQDWGGNQPQHF
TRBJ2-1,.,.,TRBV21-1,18,TGTGCCAGCAGCAAAGTCGGGACTATCAGCGGATCCTACAATGAGCAGTTCTTC,CASSKVGTISGSYNEQFF
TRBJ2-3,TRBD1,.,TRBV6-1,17,TGTGCCAGCAGTGAAGAGTCCGGGACAGGGGTGGGAGATACGCAGTATTTT,CASSEESGTGVGDTQYF
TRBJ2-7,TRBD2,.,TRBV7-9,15,TGTGCCAGCAGCTCCCGACTAGCGGGAGACTACGAGCAGTACTTC,CASSSRLAGDYEQYF
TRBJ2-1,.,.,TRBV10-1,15,TGCGCCAGCAGTGAGGAGACTAGTCTGTCCAATGAGCAGTTCTTC,CASSEETSLSNEQFF
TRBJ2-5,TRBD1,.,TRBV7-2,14,TGTGCCAGCAGCTTCCGGGACAGGGGTTACGCCCAGTACTTC,CASSFRDRGYAQYF
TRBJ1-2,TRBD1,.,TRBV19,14,TGTGCCAGTAGGGAGACAGGGGGCAACTATGGCTACACCTTC,CASRETGGNYGYTF
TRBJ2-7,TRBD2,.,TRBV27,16,TGTGCCAGCAGTTCGACGACTAGCGGGAGTACCAACGAGCAGTACTTC,CASSSTTSGSTNEQYF
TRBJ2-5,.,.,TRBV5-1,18,TGCGCCAGCAGCTTGGCATCCAGACAGGCGATCCTCCAAGAGACCCAGTACTTC,CASSLASRQAILQETQYF
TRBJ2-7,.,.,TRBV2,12,TGTGCCAGCAGCCCCGCAGTATACGAGCAGTACTTC,CASSPAVYEQYF
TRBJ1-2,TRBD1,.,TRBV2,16,TGTGCCAGCAACGGAGGACAGGGGGTTGAATGGTATGGCTACACCTTC,CASNGGQGVEWYGYTF
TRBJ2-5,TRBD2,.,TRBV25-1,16,TGTGCCACCAAGGTGGCCAAGCGGGAGGGCCTTGAGACCCAGTACTTC,CATKVAKREGLETQYF
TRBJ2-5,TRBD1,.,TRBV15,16,TGTGCCACCAGCAGTAGGACAGGTAGTTTACAAGAGACCCAGTACTTC,CATSSRTGSLQETQYF
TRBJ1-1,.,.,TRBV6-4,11,TGTGCCAGTCCAGCCGGGACAGAAGCTTTCTTT,CASPAGTEAFF
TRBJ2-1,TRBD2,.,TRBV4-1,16,TGCGCCAGCAGCCAAACCCCTAGCGGGCCTTACAATGAGCAGTTCTTC,CASSQTPSGPYNEQFF
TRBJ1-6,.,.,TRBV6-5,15,TGTGCCAGCAGTTACTCGCGGGCTTATAATTCACCCCTCCACTTT,CASSYSRAYNSPLHF
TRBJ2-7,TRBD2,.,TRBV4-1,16,TGCGCCAGCAGCCAAGACGTAAGCGGGAGAAGATACGAGCAGTACTTC,CASSQDVSGRRYEQYF
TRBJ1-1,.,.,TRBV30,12,TGTGCCTGGAGCACAGGAGTCACTGAAGCTTTCTTT,CAWSTGVTEAFF
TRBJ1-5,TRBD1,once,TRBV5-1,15,TGCGCCAGCAGCTTGGCCGGACAGGGTGGACAGCCCCAGCATTTT,CASSLAGQGGQPQHF
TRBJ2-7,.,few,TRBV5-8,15,TGTGCCAGCAGCTGGACCTTAGGAGGTGGGTACGAGCAGTACTTC,CASSWTLGGGYEQYF
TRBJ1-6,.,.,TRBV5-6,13,TGTGCCAGCAGCTACAGGCTGGATTCACCCCTCCACTTT,CASSYRLDSPLHF
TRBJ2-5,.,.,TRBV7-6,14,TGTGCCAGCAGCCCAACAGGGCGTAGGGAGACCCAGTACTTC,CASSPTGRRETQYF
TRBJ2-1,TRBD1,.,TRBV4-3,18,TGCGCCAGCAGCCAAGATAGGACAGGGGGCAATCTCATCAATGAGCAGTTCTTC,CASSQDRTGGNLINEQFF
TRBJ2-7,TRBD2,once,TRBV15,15,TGTGCCACCAGCAGAGATGCGGGAGGGAGCTACGAGCAGTACTTC,CATSRDAGGSYEQYF
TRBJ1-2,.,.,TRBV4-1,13,TGCGCCAGCAGCCAAGGGACGGCGGGTGGCTACACCTTC,CASSQGTAGGYTF
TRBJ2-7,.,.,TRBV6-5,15,TGTGCCAGCAGTTACCGGCGGGCAAGCTCCTACGAGCAGTACTTC,CASSYRRASSYEQYF
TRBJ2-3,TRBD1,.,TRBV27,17,TGTGCCAGCAGCCGTGCTCGATTGGACAGGGCCACAGATACGCAGTATTTT,CASSRARLDRATDTQYF
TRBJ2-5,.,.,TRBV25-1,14,TGTGCCAGCAGTCCCCCCCGGGAGAGAGAGACCCAGTACTTC,CASSPPRERETQYF
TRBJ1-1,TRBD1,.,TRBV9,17,TGTGCCAGCAGCGCACCCCGAACAGGGGCAGGGTACACTGAAGCTTTCTTT,CASSAPRTGAGYTEAFF
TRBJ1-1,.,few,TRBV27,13,TGTGCCAGCAGTCCGGGGATGAACACTGAAGCTTTCTTT,CASSPGMNTEAFF
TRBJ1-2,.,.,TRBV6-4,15,TGTGCCAGCAGTTTTCCCAGGGCTACTGGCTATGGCTACACCTTC,CASSFPRATGYGYTF
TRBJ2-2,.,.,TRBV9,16,TGTGCCAGCAGCGTAGCTAAGCGCCGGAGGACCGGGGAGCTGTTTTTT,CASSVAKRRRTGELFF
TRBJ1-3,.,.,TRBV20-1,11,TGCAGTGCTAGCTTCGGAAACACCATATATTTT,CSASFGNTIYF
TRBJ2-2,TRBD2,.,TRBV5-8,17,TGTGCCAGCAGCTTGGGGTTAGCGGGAGATATGACCGGGGAGCTGTTTTTT,CASSLGLAGDMTGELFF
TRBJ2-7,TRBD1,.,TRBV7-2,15,TGTGCCAGCAGCTTCGGACAGGCACACTCCTACGAGCAGTACTTC,CASSFGQAHSYEQYF
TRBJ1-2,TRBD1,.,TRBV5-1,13,TGCGCCAGCAGCTTCCTACAGGGGAGTGGCTACACCTTC,CASSFLQGSGYTF
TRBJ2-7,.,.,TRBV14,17,TGTGCCAGCAGCCACCGGGACATTAAAGGGGGTTCCTACGAGCAGTACTTC,CASSHRDIKGGSYEQYF
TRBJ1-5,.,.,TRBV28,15,TGTGCCAGCAGTTTATTCAGCGGACAGCAGCAGCCCCAGCATTTT,CASSLFSGQQQPQHF
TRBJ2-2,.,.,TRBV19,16,TGTGCCAGTAGTATACTGGGCTACCCGGACACCGGGGAGCTGTTTTTT,CASSILGYPDTGELFF
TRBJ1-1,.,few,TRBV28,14,TGTGCCAGCAGCTTCCTTAAATCGAACACTGAAGCTTTCTTT,CASSFLKSNTEAFF
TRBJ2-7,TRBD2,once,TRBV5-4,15,TGTGCCAGCAGCTTGGTCCTAGCGGACTCCTACGAGCAGTACTTC,CASSLVLADSYEQYF
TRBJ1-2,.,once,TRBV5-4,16,TGTGCCAGCAGCTTGGTGGGGGGGCGCGATGTGTCCGGCTACACCTTC,CASSLVGGRDVSGYTF
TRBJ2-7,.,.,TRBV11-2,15,TGTGCCAGCAGCTTAGCATCCTCGGGGGTCTACGAGCAGTACTTC,CASSLASSGVYEQYF
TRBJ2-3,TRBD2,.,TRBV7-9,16,TGTGCCAGCAGCCTACGGGATGGTAGCGGGAGAGATACGCAGTATTTT,CASSLRDGSGRDTQYF
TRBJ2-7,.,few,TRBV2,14,TGTGCCAGCAGTGATGGGGCAGGGCACTACGAGCAGTACTTC,CASSDGAGHYEQYF
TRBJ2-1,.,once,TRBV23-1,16,TGCGCCAGCTATATGGACCGGGACAAGACCTACAATGAGCAGTTCTTC,CASYMDRDKTYNEQFF
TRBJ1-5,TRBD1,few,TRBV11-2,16,TGTGCCAGCAGCTTAGCAGCACAGGGGGCTCATCAGCCCCAGCATTTT,CASSLAAQGAHQPQHF
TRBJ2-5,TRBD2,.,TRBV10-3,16,TGTGCCATCAGTGTGGGGCTAGCGGGAGGGCGGGAGACCCAGTACTTC,CAISVGLAGGRETQYF
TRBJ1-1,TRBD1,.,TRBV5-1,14,TGCGCCAGCAGCTTGCTCCAGGGGGACACTGAAGCTTTCTTT,CASSLLQGDTEAFF
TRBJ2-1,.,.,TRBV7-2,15,TGTGCCAGCAGCCCCTGGGCGGGTCAATACAATGAGCAGTTCTTC,CASSPWAGQYNEQFF
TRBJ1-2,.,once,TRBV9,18,TGTGCCAGCAGCTTAATCCTACCACCGGCAGGCCTTAACTATGGCTACACCTTC,CASSLILPPAGLNYGYTF